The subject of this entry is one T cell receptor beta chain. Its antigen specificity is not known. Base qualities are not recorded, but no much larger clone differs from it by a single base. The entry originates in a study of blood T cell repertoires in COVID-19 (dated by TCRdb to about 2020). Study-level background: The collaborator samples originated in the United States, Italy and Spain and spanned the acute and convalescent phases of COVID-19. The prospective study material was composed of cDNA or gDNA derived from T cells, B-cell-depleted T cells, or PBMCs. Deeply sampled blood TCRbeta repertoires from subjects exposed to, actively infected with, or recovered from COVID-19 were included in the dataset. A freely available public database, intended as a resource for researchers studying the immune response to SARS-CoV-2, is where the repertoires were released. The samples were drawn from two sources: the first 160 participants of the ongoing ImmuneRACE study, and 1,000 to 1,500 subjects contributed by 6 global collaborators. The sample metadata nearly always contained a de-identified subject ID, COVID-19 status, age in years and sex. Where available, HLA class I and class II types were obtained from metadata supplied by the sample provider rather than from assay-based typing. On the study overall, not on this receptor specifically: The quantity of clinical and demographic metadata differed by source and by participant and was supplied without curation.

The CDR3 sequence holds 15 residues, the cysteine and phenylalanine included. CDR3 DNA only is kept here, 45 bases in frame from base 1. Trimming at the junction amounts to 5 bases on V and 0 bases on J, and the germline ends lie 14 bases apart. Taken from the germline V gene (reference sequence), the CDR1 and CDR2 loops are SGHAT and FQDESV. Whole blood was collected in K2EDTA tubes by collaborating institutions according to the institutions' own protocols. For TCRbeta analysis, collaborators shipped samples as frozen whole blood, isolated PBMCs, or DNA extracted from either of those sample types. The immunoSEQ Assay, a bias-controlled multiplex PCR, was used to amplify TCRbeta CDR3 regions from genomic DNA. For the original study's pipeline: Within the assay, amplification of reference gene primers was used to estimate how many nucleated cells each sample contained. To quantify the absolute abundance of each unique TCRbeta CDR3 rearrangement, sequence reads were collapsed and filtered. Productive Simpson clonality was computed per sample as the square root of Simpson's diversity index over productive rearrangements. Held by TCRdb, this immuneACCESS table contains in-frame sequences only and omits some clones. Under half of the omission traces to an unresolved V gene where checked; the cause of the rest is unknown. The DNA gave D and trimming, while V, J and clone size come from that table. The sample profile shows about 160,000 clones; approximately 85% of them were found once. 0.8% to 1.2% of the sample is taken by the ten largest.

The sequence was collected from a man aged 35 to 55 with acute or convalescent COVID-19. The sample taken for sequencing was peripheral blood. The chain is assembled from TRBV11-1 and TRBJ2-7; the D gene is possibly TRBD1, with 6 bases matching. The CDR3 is CASSPQGRSSYEQYF. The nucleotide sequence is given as TGTGCCAGCAGCCCCCAGGGGCGATCCTCCTACGAGCAGTACTTC.